This T cell receptor (beta chain) stems from a study of blood T cell repertoires in COVID-19. Looking at the study overall: COVID-19 samples collected from the United States, Italy and Spain covered acute and convalescent phases.

Germline V CDR1 and CDR2: SNHLY, FYNNEI. The CDR3 extends over 14 amino acids. Trimming cost V 3 bases and J 0 bases, with 8 bases left between them. Original methodology: The authors estimated nucleated cell counts from reference gene primer amplification. The protocol was immunoSEQ multiplex PCR, while the TCRdb copy is restricted to in-frame clones and leaves out a portion. V, J and clone size are those of that table, while D and trimming were read from the DNA. The profile shows more than 300,000 clones, about 83% of them singletons. This receptor was identified in a woman aged 45-65 years with acute or convalescent COVID-19. V usage is TRBV2 and J usage is TRBJ1-2; maybe TRBD1 (6 bases). Input material: peripheral blood. CDR3 sequence reads: CASSDRGANYGYTF. The CDR3 DNA follows: TGTGCCAGCAGTGACAGGGGAGCTAACTATGGCTACACCTTC.